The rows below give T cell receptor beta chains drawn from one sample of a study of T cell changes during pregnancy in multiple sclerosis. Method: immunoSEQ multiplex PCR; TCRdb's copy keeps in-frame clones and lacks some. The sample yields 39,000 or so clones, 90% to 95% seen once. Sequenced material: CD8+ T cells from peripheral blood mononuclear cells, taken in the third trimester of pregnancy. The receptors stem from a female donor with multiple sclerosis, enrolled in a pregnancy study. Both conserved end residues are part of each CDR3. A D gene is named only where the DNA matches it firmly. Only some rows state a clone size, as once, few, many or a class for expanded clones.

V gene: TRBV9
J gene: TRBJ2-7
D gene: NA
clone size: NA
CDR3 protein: CASSKTPLYEQYF
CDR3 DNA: TGTGCCAGCAGCAAGACTCCGCTCTACGAGCAGTACTTC

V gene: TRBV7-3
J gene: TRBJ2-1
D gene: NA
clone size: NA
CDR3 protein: CASSLTTYNEQFF
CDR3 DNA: TGTGCCAGCAGCTTAACGACTTACAATGAGCAGTTCTTC

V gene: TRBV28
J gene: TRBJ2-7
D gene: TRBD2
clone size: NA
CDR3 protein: CASSLERGTYEQYF
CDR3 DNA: TGTGCCAGCAGTTTGGAGCGGGGGACCTACGAGCAGTACTTC

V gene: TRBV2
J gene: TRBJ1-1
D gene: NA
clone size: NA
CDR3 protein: CASSPTETNTEAFF
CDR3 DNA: TGTGCCAGCAGCCCGACAGAGACTAACACTGAAGCTTTCTTT

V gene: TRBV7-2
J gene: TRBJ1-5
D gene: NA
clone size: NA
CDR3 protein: CASSLAMQGSQPQHF
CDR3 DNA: TGTGCCAGCAGCTTGGCTATGCAGGGTAGTCAGCCCCAGCATTTT

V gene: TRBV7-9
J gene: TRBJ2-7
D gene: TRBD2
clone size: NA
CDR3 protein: CASSSLIAGGYEQYF
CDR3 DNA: TGTGCCAGCAGCTCTCTCATAGCGGGAGGGTACGAGCAGTACTTC

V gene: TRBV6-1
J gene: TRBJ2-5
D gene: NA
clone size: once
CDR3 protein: CASSEGTVQETQYF
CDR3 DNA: TGTGCCAGCAGTGAAGGGACAGTACAAGAGACCCAGTACTTC

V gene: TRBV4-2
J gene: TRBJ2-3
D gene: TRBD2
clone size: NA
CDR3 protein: CASSQARGPEAGDSTDTQYF
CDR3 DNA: TGTGCCAGCAGCCAAGCACGCGGTCCGGAAGCGGGAGATAGCACAGATACGCAGTATTTT

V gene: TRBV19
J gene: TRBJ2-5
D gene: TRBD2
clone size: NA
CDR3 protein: CASSPRRAGGPGETQYF
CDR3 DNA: TGTGCCAGTAGTCCCCGAAGAGCGGGAGGGCCTGGGGAGACCCAGTACTTC

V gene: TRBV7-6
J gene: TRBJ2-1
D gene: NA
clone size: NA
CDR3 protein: CASTQSGIEQFF
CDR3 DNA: TGTGCCAGTACTCAATCGGGGATTGAGCAGTTCTTC

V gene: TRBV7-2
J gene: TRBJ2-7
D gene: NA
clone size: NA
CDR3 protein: CASSLGPSYEQYF
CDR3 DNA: TGTGCCAGCAGCTTAGGGCCCTCCTACGAGCAGTACTTC

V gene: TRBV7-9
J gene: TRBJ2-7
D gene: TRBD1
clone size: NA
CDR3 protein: CASSLTPGQGTQEQYF
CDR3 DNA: TGTGCCAGCAGCTTAACCCCGGGACAGGGGACGCAGGAGCAGTACTTC

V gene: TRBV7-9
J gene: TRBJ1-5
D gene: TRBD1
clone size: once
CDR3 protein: CASSYGQESNQPQHF
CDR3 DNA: TGTGCCAGCAGCTATGGACAGGAGAGCAATCAGCCCCAGCATTTT

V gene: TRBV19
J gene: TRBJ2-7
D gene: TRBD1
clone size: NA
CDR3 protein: CASSNGQGAYEQYF
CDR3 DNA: TGTGCCAGTAGTAACGGACAGGGGGCCTACGAGCAGTACTTC

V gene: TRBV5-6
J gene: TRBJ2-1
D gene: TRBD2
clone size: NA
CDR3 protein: CASSQNLLAEYNEQFF
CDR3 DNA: TGTGCCAGCAGCCAAAATCTACTAGCGGAATACAATGAGCAGTTCTTC

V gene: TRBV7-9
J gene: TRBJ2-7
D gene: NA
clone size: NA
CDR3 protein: CASSLGTTVDLYEQYF
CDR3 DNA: TGTGCCAGCAGCTTAGGGACTACAGTGGACCTCTACGAGCAGTACTTC

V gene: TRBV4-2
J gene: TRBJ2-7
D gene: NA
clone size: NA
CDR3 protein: CASSHAIAYEQYF
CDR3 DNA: TGTGCCAGCAGCCACGCGATAGCCTACGAGCAGTACTTC

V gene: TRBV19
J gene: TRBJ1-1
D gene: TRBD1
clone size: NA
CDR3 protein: CASIPDRGRVNTEAFF
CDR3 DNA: TGTGCCAGTATTCCCGACAGGGGGCGCGTGAACACTGAAGCTTTCTTT

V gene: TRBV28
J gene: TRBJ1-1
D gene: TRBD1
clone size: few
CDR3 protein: CASGSGQVEAFF
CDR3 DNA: TGTGCCAGCGGCTCGGGACAGGTTGAAGCTTTCTTT

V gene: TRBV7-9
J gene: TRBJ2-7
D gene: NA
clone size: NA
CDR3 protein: CASSPEGGISYEQYF
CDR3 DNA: TGTGCCAGCAGCCCGGAAGGCGGGATTTCCTACGAGCAGTACTTC

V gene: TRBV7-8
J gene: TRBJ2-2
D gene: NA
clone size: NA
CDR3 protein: CASSLMGTSTGELFF
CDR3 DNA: TGTGCCAGCAGCTTAATGGGAACTAGTACCGGGGAGCTGTTTTTT

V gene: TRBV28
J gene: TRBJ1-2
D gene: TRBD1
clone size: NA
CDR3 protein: CASSPPSGTGGYLGYGYTF
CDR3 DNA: TGTGCCAGCAGTCCTCCCTCCGGGACAGGGGGCTATCTAGGCTATGGCTACACCTTC

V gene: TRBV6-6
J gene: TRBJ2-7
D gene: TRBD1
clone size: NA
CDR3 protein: CASSWTGGGNNEQYF
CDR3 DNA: TGTGCCAGCAGTTGGACAGGGGGAGGGAATAACGAGCAGTACTTC

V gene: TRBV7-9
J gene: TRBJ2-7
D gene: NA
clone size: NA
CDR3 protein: CASSLLGGEQYF
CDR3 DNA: TGTGCCAGCAGCTTATTAGGAGGCGAGCAGTACTTC

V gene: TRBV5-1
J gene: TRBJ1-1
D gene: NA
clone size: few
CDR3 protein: CASSLESSVAGAFF
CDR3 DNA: TGCGCCAGCAGCTTGGAGTCCTCCGTGGCGGGAGCTTTCTTT

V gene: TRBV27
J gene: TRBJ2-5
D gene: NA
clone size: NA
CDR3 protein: CASSPLPPRDETQYF
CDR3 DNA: TGTGCCAGCAGTCCACTTCCTCCCAGGGATGAGACCCAGTACTTC

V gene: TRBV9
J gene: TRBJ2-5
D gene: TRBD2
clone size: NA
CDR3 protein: CASSRLAGGPGETQYF
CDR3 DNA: TGTGCCAGCAGCCGACTAGCGGGAGGGCCGGGAGAGACCCAGTACTTC

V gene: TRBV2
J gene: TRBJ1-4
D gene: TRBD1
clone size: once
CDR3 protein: CASNGQGPLANEKLFF
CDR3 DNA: TGTGCCAGCAACGGACAGGGTCCCTTGGCTAATGAAAAACTGTTTTTT

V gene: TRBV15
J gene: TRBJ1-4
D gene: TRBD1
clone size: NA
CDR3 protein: CATSSPPGDRSNEKLFF
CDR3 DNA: TGTGCCACCAGCAGCCCACCGGGGGACAGGAGTAATGAAAAACTGTTTTTT

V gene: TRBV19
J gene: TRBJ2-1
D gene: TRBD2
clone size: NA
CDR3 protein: CASSRQTSGTDEQFF
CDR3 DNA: TGTGCCAGTAGTAGGCAGACTAGCGGGACCGATGAGCAGTTCTTC

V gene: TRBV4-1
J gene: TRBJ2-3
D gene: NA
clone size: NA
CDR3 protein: CASSQISLPRVGTDTQYF
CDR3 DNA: TGCGCCAGCAGCCAGATATCACTCCCCAGGGTGGGCACAGATACGCAGTATTTT

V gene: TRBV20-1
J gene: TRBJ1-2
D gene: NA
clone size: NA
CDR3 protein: CSARDRPGYTF
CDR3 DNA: TGCAGTGCTAGAGACAGGCCTGGCTACACCTTC

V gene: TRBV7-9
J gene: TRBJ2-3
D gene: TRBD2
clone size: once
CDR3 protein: CASSSPSALAGAADTQYF
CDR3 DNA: TGTGCCAGCAGCTCGCCTAGTGCTCTAGCGGGAGCCGCAGATACGCAGTATTTT

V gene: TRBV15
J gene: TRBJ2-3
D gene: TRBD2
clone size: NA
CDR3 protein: CATSREAGDGPDTQYF
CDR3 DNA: TGTGCCACCAGCAGAGAAGCGGGAGACGGCCCAGATACGCAGTATTTT

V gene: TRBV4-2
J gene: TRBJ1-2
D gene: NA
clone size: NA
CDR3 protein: CASSPWRVEDRMNYGYTF
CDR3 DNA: TGTGCCAGCAGCCCCTGGAGGGTAGAGGATCGGATGAACTATGGCTACACCTTC

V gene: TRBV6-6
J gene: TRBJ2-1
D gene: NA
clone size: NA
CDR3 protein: CASSPGDEQFF
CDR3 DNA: TGTGCCAGCTCCCCCGGGGATGAGCAGTTCTTC

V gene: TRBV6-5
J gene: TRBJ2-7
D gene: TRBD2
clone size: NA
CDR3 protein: CASSPLAGGPGEQYF
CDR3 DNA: TGTGCCAGCAGCCCACTAGCGGGAGGGCCGGGTGAGCAGTACTTC

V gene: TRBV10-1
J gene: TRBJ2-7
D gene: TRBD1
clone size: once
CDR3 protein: CASSDSPGQLADEQYF
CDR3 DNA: TGCGCCAGCAGCGATTCCCCGGGACAGTTAGCCGACGAGCAGTACTTC

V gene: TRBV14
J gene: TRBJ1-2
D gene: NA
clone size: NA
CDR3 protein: CASSTQDYGYTF
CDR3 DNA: TGTGCCAGCAGCACCCAGGACTATGGCTACACCTTC

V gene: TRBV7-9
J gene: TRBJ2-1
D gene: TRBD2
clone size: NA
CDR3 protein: CASSFSGGDEQFF
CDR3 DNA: TGTGCCAGCAGCTTTTCGGGAGGGGATGAGCAGTTCTTC

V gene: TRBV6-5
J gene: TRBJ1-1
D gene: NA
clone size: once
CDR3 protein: CASSRRGNTEAFF
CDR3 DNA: TGTGCCAGCAGTCGCAGGGGGAACACTGAAGCTTTCTTT

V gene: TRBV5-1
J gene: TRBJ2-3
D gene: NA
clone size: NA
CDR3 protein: CASSTEADTQYF
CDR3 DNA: TGCGCCAGCAGCACGGAGGCTGATACGCAGTATTTT

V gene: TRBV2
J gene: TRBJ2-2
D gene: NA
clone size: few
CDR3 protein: CASSERPADTGELFF
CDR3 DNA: TGTGCCAGCAGTGAACGACCCGCGGACACCGGGGAGCTGTTTTTT

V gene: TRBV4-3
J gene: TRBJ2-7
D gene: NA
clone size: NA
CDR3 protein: CASSPSLLSYEQYF
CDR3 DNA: TGCGCCAGCAGCCCCTCCCTATTATCCTACGAGCAGTACTTC

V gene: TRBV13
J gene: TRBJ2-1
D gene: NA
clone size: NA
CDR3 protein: CASSLWEDNEQFF
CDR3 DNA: TGTGCCAGCAGCTTATGGGAGGACAATGAGCAGTTCTTC

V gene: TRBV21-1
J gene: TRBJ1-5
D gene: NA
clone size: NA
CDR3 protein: CASSAQSQGKDQPQHF
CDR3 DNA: TGTGCCAGCAGCGCTCAATCACAGGGGAAGGATCAGCCCCAGCATTTT

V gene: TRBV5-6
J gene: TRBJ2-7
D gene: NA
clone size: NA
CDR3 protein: CASRELNSYEQYF
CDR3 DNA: TGTGCCAGCCGCGAACTGAACTCCTACGAGCAGTACTTC

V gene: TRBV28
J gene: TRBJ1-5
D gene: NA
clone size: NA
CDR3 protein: CASSFGGENQPQHF
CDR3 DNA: TGTGCCAGCAGTTTTGGAGGGGAGAATCAGCCCCAGCATTTT

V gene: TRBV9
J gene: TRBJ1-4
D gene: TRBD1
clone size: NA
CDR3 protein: CASSVGQGSTNEKLFF
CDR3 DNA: TGTGCCAGCAGCGTCGGACAGGGGTCGACTAATGAAAAACTGTTTTTT

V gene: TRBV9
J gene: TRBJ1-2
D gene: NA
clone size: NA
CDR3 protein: CASSPGAQDSYYGYTF
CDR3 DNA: TGTGCCAGCAGCCCAGGGGCCCAAGACTCATACTATGGCTACACCTTC

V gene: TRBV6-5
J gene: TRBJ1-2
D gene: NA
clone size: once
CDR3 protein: CASSLGQGLMTGYTF
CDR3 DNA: TGTGCCAGCAGTTTGGGGCAGGGTCTGATGACGGGCTACACCTTC

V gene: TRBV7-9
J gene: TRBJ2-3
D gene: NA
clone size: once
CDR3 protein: CASSLALTITDTQYF
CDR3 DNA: TGTGCCAGCAGCCTCGCCTTGACAATCACAGATACGCAGTATTTT

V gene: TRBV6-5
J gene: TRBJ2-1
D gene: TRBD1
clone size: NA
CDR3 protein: CASSRDRGHDEQFF
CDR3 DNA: TGTGCCAGCAGCCGGGACAGGGGGCATGATGAGCAGTTCTTC

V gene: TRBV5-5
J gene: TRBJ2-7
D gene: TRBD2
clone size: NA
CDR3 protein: CASSLAWLAEPYEQYF
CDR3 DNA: TGTGCCAGCAGCTTGGCCTGGCTAGCGGAGCCCTACGAGCAGTACTTC

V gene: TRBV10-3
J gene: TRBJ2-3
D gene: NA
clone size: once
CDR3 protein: CAIRESGGPPDTQYF
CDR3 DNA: TGTGCCATCAGGGAAAGCGGAGGCCCCCCCGATACGCAGTATTTT

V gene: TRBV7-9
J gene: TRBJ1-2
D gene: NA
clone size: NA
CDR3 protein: CASSLVDDSFIYGYTF
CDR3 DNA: TGTGCCAGCAGCTTAGTAGACGACAGCTTTATCTATGGCTACACCTTC

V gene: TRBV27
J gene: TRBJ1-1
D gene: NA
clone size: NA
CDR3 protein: CASSLSWGVGTEAFF
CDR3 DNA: TGTGCCAGCAGTTTATCGTGGGGGGTGGGCACTGAAGCTTTCTTT

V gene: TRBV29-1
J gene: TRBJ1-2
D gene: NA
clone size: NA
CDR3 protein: CSVEQRYGYTF
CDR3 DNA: TGCAGCGTTGAACAGCGCTATGGCTACACCTTC

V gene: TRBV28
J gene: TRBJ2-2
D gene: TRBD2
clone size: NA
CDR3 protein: CASSTGTTANTGELFF
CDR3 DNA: TGTGCCAGCAGTACCGGGACTACCGCGAACACCGGGGAGCTGTTTTTT

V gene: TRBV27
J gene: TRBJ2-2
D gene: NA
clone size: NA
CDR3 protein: CASSFGRNTGELFF
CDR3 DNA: TGTGCCAGCAGTTTTGGCAGAAACACCGGGGAGCTGTTTTTT